This is a list of T cell receptor beta chains from one sample in a study of beta chain features in type 1 diabetes. Sequenced by immunoSEQ multiplex PCR; TCRdb stores in-frame clones only, minus some. Here the sample spans about 250,000 clones, around an eighth being singletons. The sample was naive CD4+ T cells from blood. The source of these receptors is a woman aged 35 to 49 in good health. CDR3s include the opening cysteine and the closing phenylalanine or tryptophan. The D gene is left open where the match is weak. Clone size is given for some rows only: seen once, a few or many times, or a class if the clone is expanded.

size	V	J	D	DNA	CDR3
few	TRBV18	TRBJ2-7	-	TGTGCCAGCTCACCTCAGGAAGTGGTAAACAGCGGAACCTACGAGCAGTACTTC	CASSPQEVVNSGTYEQYF
few	TRBV5-1	TRBJ2-1	TRBD2	TGCGCCAGCAGCCTTCGGACTAGCGGGGGGGCCTTTGAGCAGTTCTTC	CASSLRTSGGAFEQFF
-	TRBV5-1	TRBJ2-3	TRBD2	TGCGCCAGCAGCCGAGGGACTAGCGGGGACAGTGTGTATTTT	CASSRGTSGDSVYF
few	TRBV4-1	TRBJ2-3	-	TGCGCCAGCAGCCAAGGGAGGGCCTGGAGTAGCACAGATACGCAGTATTTT	CASSQGRAWSSTDTQYF
-	TRBV18	TRBJ1-1	TRBD1	TGTGCCAGCTCACCGACAGGGATGAACACTGAAGCTTTCTTT	CASSPTGMNTEAFF
few	TRBV14	TRBJ2-5	-	TGTGCCAGCAGCCAATTCTTTATGGCCCCGGGAGAGACCCAGTACTTC	CASSQFFMAPGETQYF
-	TRBV27	TRBJ1-5	-	TGTGCCAGCAGTTTTAGAAGCGGGCCGCTTAGCAATCAGCCCCAGCATTTT	CASSFRSGPLSNQPQHF
few	TRBV6-5	TRBJ1-2	-	TGTGCCAGCAGCCCCACAGGATATGGCTACACCTTC	CASSPTGYGYTF
-	TRBV29-1	TRBJ2-7	TRBD2	TGCAGCGTCATAGCGGGGAGCTCCTACGAGCAGTACTTC	CSVIAGSSYEQYF
few	TRBV19	TRBJ2-5	-	TGTGCCAGTGGGCGGGAATCAGCCCAGTACTTC	CASGRESAQYF
-	TRBV4-1	TRBJ1-6	-	TGCGCCAGCAGCCAAGATGTTGGAGGGACGGGTGTCTTCCCCCTCCACTTT	CASSQDVGGTGVFPLHF
-	TRBV19	TRBJ2-3	TRBD2	TGTGCCAGTAGTATAAGCGGGGGCACAGATACGCAGTATTTT	CASSISGGTDTQYF
few	TRBV2	TRBJ2-2	TRBD2	TGTGCCAGCAGCGACTATCTCCGGAGGGGCGGGAGCGCCGGGGAGCTGTTTTTT	CASSDYLRRGGSAGELFF
few	TRBV19	TRBJ2-3	-	TGTGCCAGTCGAGGCGGCACGGCAGATACGCAGTATTTT	CASRGGTADTQYF
-	TRBV6-5	TRBJ1-2	TRBD1	TGTGCCAGCAGTGAATTGCAGGGGGCTGGCTACACCTTC	CASSELQGAGYTF
few	TRBV6-1	TRBJ1-1	-	TGTGCCAGCAGTGAAGCGCGCGGCGAAGCTTTCTTT	CASSEARGEAFF
few	TRBV5-1	TRBJ2-3	TRBD2	TGCGCCAGCAGCTTGGGCGGGGGGGCCGCACCGACGCAGTATTTT	CASSLGGGAAPTQYF
-	TRBV2	TRBJ2-3	TRBD2	TGTGCCAGCATTATCGGGGGGGGCACAGATACGCAGTATTTT	CASIIGGGTDTQYF
few	TRBV9	TRBJ2-3	TRBD2	TGTGCCAGCAGCGTAGATCTTCCGGGCGGGGGGGCCTTAGATACGCAGTATTTT	CASSVDLPGGGALDTQYF
-	TRBV28	TRBJ1-2	TRBD1	TGTGCCAGCAGTGGGACAGGGCTCGTCTATGGCTACACCTTC	CASSGTGLVYGYTF
few	TRBV7-9	TRBJ2-7	TRBD1	TGTGCCAGCAGCTTACAAGGGACAGGGAATCGCGAGCAGTACTTC	CASSLQGTGNREQYF
-	TRBV9	TRBJ2-5	-	TGTGCCAGCAGCGACCAAACGCAGGGGCAAGAGACCCAGTACTTC	CASSDQTQGQETQYF
-	TRBV7-2	TRBJ1-2	-	TGTGCCAGCACATTAAGCGGGGGAGGCTATGGCTACACCTTC	CASTLSGGGYGYTF
few	TRBV5-6	TRBJ1-2	-	TGTGCCAGCAGCTCGGGGGGGGAGATGACGAGCTCGGGCTACACCTTC	CASSSGGEMTSSGYTF
few	TRBV7-8	TRBJ2-5	-	TGTGCCAGCAGCCCCGCCCGGATAGCGGAGACCCAGTACTTC	CASSPARIAETQYF
-	TRBV5-1	TRBJ2-7	TRBD2	TGCGCCAGCAGCTTCCTAGCGGGGGGACGACCCGGCGAGCAGTACTTC	CASSFLAGGRPGEQYF
few	TRBV7-9	TRBJ1-1	-	TGTGCCAGCAGCCTAGATGCGGGAGGCACTGAAGCTTTCTTT	CASSLDAGGTEAFF
-	TRBV6-6	TRBJ2-5	TRBD1	TGTGCCAGCAGTACCGGACAGGGGTTCGGGGAGACCCAGTACTTC	CASSTGQGFGETQYF
-	TRBV19	TRBJ2-1	-	TGTGCCAGTAGTATCCCCGGGAGGCAGTTCTTC	CASSIPGRQFF
few	TRBV19	TRBJ2-3	TRBD2	TGTGCCAGTAGGATTAGCGGGAGCACAGATACGCAGTATTTT	CASRISGSTDTQYF
few	TRBV7-2	TRBJ2-7	-	TGTGCCAGCAGCTTGACAGGCGACTACGAGCAGTACTTC	CASSLTGDYEQYF
-	TRBV7-8	TRBJ1-4	TRBD1	TGTGCCAGCAGCTCGTGGGGGACAGGGGGCCGGCATGAAAAACTGTTTTTT	CASSSWGTGGRHEKLFF
few	TRBV7-2	TRBJ1-2	-	TGTGCCAGCAGCCCCCGCCTGGGGGGTGGCGTTCGTGGCTACACCTTC	CASSPRLGGGVRGYTF
-	TRBV25-1	TRBJ1-2	TRBD1	TGTGCCAGCAGTGTCGGGACAGGGTTCTCCTATGGCTACACCTTC	CASSVGTGFSYGYTF
few	TRBV4-1	TRBJ1-4	-	TGCGCCAGCAGCCAAGGGGAGGAGGACTCTCTGTTTTTT	CASSQGEEDSLFF
-	TRBV27	TRBJ1-2	TRBD1	TGTGCCAGCACCCTGACAGGGGGCGAGGATGGCTACACCTTC	CASTLTGGEDGYTF
few	TRBV7-9	TRBJ2-3	TRBD1	TGTGCCAGCAGCTTATCAAGTAGGGGGCGAGATACGCAGTATTTT	CASSLSSRGRDTQYF
-	TRBV6-1	TRBJ1-5	-	TGTGCCAGCAGTGGCTGGGGGCTCAATCAGCCCCAGCATTTT	CASSGWGLNQPQHF
few	TRBV5-1	TRBJ1-4	-	TGCGCCAGCAGCTTGGCCTCAGGGGTCGGAGAAAAACTGTTTTTT	CASSLASGVGEKLFF
-	TRBV7-2	TRBJ2-6	-	TGTGCCAGCTCTCAAGGAGGGGGGGGCCGCTCTGGGGCCAACGTCCTGACTTTC	CASSQGGGGRSGANVLTF
few	TRBV5-6	TRBJ2-7	-	TGTGCCAGCAGCCGGAGGGGCGAGCAGTACTTC	CASSRRGEQYF
many	TRBV10-3	TRBJ2-2	-	TGTGCCATCAGAGGGACTTGGATTAACCCCGGGGAGCTGTTTTTT	CAIRGTWINPGELFF
-	TRBV9	TRBJ2-3	TRBD2	TGTGCCAGCAGCGCCCTAGCGGGGGGGGAAGATACGCAGTATTTT	CASSALAGGEDTQYF
-	TRBV4-1	TRBJ2-7	TRBD1	TGCGCCAGCAGCCAAGCCACAGGGGGTCTTGCCGAGCAGTACTTC	CASSQATGGLAEQYF
-	TRBV5-4	TRBJ2-3	-	TGTGCCAGCAGCTTGGGGACAGGCACAGATACGCAGTATTTT	CASSLGTGTDTQYF
few	TRBV5-4	TRBJ2-7	TRBD2	TGTGCCAGCAGCTCGACTAGCGGTGGGTACGAGCAGTACTTC	CASSSTSGGYEQYF
-	TRBV4-1	TRBJ1-4	-	TGCGCCAGCAGCCAAGATCGCGCGGCGGCCGGTGGGGAAAAACTGTTTTTT	CASSQDRAAAGGEKLFF
-	TRBV2	TRBJ1-4	-	TGTGCCACCAGGCTCCCCGGACAGTCTAATGAAAAACTGTTTTTT	CATRLPGQSNEKLFF
few	TRBV29-1	TRBJ1-2	TRBD1	TGCAGCGTTGGCGGACAGGGGCGGGGCTATGGCTACACCTTC	CSVGGQGRGYGYTF
few	TRBV27	TRBJ2-3	TRBD2	TGTGCCAGCAGTTCGCGGGGGAGCACAGATACGCAGTATTTT	CASSSRGSTDTQYF
few	TRBV5-4	TRBJ1-2	-	TGTGCCAGCAGCTTGCAGGGATCGAACTATGGCTACACCTTC	CASSLQGSNYGYTF
few	TRBV20-1	TRBJ1-2	-	TGCAGTGCTAGGGCCTATGGCTACACCTTC	CSARAYGYTF
few	TRBV19	TRBJ1-1	-	TGTGCCAGTAGTATTCTCGGGGGCACTGAAGCTTTCTTT	CASSILGGTEAFF
-	TRBV6-5	TRBJ1-2	-	TGTGCCAGCAGTCCCGCGGGCGCTTTCGACTATGGCTACACCTTC	CASSPAGAFDYGYTF
-	TRBV7-6	TRBJ2-7	TRBD2	TGTGCCAGCAGCTTTTCCAGCGGGGGGTACGAGCAGTACTTC	CASSFSSGGYEQYF
few	TRBV27	TRBJ1-5	TRBD1	TGTGCCAGTCAAGAGGCCCGCCGACAGGGTCATCAGCCCCAGCATTTT	CASQEARRQGHQPQHF
-	TRBV6-5	TRBJ2-3	-	TGTGCCAGCAGTTACGACAGACGCACAGATACGCAGTATTTT	CASSYDRRTDTQYF
-	TRBV2	TRBJ2-5	-	TGTGCCAGCAGACAGGGGGGGTCCCAGTACTTC	CASRQGGSQYF
few	TRBV19	TRBJ2-7	TRBD1	TGTGCCAGTAGTCCCATCCGGGACAGGGGACCGCAGTACTTC	CASSPIRDRGPQYF